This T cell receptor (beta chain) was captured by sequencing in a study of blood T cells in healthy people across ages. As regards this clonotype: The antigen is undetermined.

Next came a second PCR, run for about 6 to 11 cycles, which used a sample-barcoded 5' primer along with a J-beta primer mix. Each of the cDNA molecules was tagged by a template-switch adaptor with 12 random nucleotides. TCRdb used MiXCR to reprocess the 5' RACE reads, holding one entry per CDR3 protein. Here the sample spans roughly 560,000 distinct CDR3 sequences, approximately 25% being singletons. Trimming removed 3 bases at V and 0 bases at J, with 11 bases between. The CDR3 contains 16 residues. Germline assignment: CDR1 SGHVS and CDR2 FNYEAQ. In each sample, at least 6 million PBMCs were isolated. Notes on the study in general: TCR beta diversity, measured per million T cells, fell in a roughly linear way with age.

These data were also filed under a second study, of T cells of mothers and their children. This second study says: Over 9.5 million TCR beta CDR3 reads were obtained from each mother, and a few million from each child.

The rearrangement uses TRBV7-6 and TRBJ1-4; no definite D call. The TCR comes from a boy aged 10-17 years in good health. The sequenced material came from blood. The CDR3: CASSLGGAATNEKLFF. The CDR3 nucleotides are TGTGCCAGCAGCTTGGGCGGCGCTGCAACTAATGAAAAACTGTTTTTT.